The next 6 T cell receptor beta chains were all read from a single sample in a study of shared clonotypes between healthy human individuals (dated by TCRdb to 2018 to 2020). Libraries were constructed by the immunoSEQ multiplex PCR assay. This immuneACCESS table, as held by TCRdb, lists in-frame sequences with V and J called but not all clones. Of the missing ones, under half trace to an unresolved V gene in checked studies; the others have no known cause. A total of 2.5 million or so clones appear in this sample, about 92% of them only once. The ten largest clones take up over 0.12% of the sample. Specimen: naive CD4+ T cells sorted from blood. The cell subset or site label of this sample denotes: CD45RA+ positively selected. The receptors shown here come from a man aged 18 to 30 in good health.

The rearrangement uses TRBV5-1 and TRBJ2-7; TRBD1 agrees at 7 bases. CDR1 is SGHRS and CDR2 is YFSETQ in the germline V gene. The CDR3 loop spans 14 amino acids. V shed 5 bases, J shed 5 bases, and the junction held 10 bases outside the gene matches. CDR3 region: CASSRTGLRNEQYF. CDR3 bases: TGCGCCAGCAGTCGGACAGGTTTGAGGAACGAGCAGTACTTC.

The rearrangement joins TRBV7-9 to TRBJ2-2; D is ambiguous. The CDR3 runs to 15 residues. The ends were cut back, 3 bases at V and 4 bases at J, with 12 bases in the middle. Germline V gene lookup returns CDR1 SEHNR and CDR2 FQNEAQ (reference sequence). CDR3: CASSFSSSGTGELFF. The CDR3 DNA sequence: TGTGCCAGCAGCTTTTCAAGTAGTGGCACCGGGGAGCTGTTTTTT.

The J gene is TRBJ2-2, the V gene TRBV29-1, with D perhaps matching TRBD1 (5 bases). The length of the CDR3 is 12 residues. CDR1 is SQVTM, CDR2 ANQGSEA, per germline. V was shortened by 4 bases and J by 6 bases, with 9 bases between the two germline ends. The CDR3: CSVVRVAGELFF. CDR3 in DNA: TGCAGCGTTGTCAGGGTTGCCGGGGAGCTGTTTTTT.

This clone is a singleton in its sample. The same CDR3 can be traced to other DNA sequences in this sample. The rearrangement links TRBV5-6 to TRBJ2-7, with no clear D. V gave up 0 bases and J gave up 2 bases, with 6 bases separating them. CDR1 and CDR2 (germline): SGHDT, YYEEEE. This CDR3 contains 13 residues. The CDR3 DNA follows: TGTGCCAGCAGCTTGGGCCGAACCTACGAGCAGTACTTC. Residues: CASSLGRTYEQYF.

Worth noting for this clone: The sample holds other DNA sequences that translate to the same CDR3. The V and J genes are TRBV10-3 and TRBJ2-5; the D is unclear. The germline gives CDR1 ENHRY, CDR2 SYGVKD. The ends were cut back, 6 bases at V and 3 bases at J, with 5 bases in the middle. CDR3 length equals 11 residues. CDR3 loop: CAISAKETQYF. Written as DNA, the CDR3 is TGTGCCATCAGCGCCAAAGAGACCCAGTACTTC.

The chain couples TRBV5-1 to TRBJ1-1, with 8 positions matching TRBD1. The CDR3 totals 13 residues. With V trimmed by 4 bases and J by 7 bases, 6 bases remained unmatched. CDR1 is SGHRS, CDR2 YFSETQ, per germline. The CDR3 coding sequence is TGCGCCAGCAGCGGCGGACAGGGAATTGAAGCTTTCTTT. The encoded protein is CASSGGQGIEAFF.